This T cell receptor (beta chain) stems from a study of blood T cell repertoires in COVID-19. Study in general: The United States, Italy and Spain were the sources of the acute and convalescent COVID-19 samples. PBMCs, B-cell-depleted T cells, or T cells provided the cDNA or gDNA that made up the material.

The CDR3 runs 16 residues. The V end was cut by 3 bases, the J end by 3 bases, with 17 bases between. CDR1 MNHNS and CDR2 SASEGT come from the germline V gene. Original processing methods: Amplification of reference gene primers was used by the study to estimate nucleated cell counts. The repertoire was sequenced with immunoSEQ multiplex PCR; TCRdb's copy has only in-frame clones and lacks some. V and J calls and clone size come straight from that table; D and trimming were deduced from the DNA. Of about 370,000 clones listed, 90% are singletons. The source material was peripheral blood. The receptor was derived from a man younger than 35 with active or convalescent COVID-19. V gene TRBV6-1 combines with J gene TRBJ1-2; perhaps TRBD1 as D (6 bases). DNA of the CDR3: TGTGCCAGCAGTGACGCCCGGGCAGGGGCCCACTATGGCTACACCTTC. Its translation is CASSDARAGAHYGYTF.